The sequence of this TCR beta chain was determined in a study of Tregs in tolerant kidney transplant recipients. Using immunoSEQ multiplex PCR, the repertoire was profiled, and TCRdb retains in-frame clones only, with some absent. The sample comprises about 55,000 clones, around 93% of which are singletons, and over 12% rests with the top ten. Related graft donors supplied nonmyeloablative bone marrow transplants, and mixed chimerism was transient. Thawed PBMCs were FACS-sorted into unstimulated CD4+CD25+CD127- regulatory T cells, CD4+CD25- non-regulatory cells, CD4 and CD8 cells. On this clone: The antigen is undetermined.

The length of the CDR3 is 16 residues. Overall study findings and caveats: The most relevant donor-specific Treg TCRbeta repertoire apparently came from expansion with activated donor B cells.

The specimen comprised CD8+ T cells from blood (PBMCs), sampled 24 months after the transplant. The clonotype originates from a human patient who received a combined kidney and bone marrow transplant. Some T cells may have come from the graft donor. The chain recombines TRBV21-1 with TRBJ2-1; TRBD2 is the table's D call, not checked against the DNA. TRBV21-1 is a pseudogene segment. The CDR3 loop is CASSKKNSTGFNEQFF. In nucleotides, the CDR3 is TGTGCCAGCAGCAAAAAAAACTCAACGGGGTTCAATGAGCAGTTCTTC.